This is a list of T cell receptor beta chains from one sample in a study of cytomegalovirus exposure and HLA in healthy donors. Clones were read by immunoSEQ multiplex PCR, and TCRdb kept only the in-frame ones, dropping some. This sample has about 270,000 clones, with roughly 88% found just once. The sequencing input was PBMCs. The receptors originated from a man between 35 and 55 years old in good health and CMV-seropositive. The CDR3 runs from the conserved cysteine through the conserved F or W. The order of the fields is V gene, clone size, D gene, J gene, CDR3 protein, CDR3 DNA. A D gene is named only where the DNA matches it firmly. Clone size appears in some rows only: once, few, many, or a class for an expanded clone.

TRBV6-5,few,.,TRBJ1-5,CASSPGAEARPQHF,TGTGCCAGCAGCCCCGGAGCGGAGGCACGGCCCCAGCATTTT
TRBV7-2,few,TRBD1,TRBJ1-5,CASSTSGDRKYQPQHF,TGTGCCAGCAGCACAAGTGGGGACAGAAAGTATCAGCCCCAGCATTTT
TRBV6-6,.,.,TRBJ2-1,CASSLHNEQFF,TGTGCCAGCAGCCTTCACAATGAGCAGTTCTTC
TRBV5-1,.,TRBD1,TRBJ2-3,CASSSTTGLADTQYF,TGCGCCAGCAGCTCAACGACAGGGTTGGCAGATACGCAGTATTTT
TRBV5-1,few,.,TRBJ1-1,CASSLNSLNTEAFF,TGCGCCAGCAGCTTGAACAGCCTGAACACTGAAGCTTTCTTT
TRBV4-2,once,.,TRBJ2-5,CASSHQRASKETQYF,TGTGCCAGCAGCCATCAGAGGGCCAGCAAAGAGACCCAGTACTTC
TRBV25-1,once,.,TRBJ2-1,CATRMGYEQFF,TGTGCCACTCGAATGGGCTATGAGCAGTTCTTC
TRBV28,.,.,TRBJ2-1,CASRTYRYGSNEQFF,TGTGCCAGCAGAACTTACCGTTACGGGTCCAATGAGCAGTTCTTC
TRBV6-5,.,.,TRBJ2-2,CASSYSLVRELFF,TGTGCCAGCAGTTACAGCTTGGTCCGGGAGCTGTTTTTT
TRBV6-1,once,.,TRBJ2-7,CASSAWTASYEQYF,TGTGCCAGCAGTGCCTGGACAGCTTCCTACGAGCAGTACTTC
TRBV30,.,.,TRBJ2-3,CAWSVSLPDTQYF,TGTGCCTGGAGTGTATCCCTTCCTGATACGCAGTATTTT
TRBV6-1,.,TRBD2,TRBJ2-3,CASRLAGGPDTQYF,TGTGCCAGCAGATTAGCGGGAGGGCCAGATACGCAGTATTTT
TRBV4-1,.,.,TRBJ2-7,CASSQEIGAYEQYF,TGCGCCAGCAGCCAAGAGATAGGGGCTTACGAGCAGTACTTC
TRBV27,.,.,TRBJ2-1,CAGSAGIAPINEQFF,TGTGCCGGCAGTGCGGGGATAGCCCCAATCAATGAGCAGTTCTTC
TRBV5-6,.,TRBD2,TRBJ2-5,CASSERLAGEETQYF,TGTGCCAGCAGCGAAAGACTAGCGGGAGAAGAGACCCAGTACTTC
TRBV5-6,few,.,TRBJ2-7,CASSLEAGYEQYF,TGTGCCAGCAGCTTGGAGGCAGGCTACGAGCAGTACTTC
TRBV25-1,.,.,TRBJ2-3,CASSPRLPTDTQYF,TGTGCCAGCAGTCCTAGACTACCCACAGATACGCAGTATTTT
TRBV5-1,.,TRBD2,TRBJ2-7,CASSPLLAGGSEQYF,TGCGCCAGCAGCCCCTTACTAGCGGGAGGGAGCGAGCAGTACTTC
TRBV4-2,.,.,TRBJ1-1,CASSQASEGPLARAFF,TGTGCCAGCAGCCAAGCATCCGAGGGCCCCCTGGCTCGAGCTTTCTTT
TRBV5-8,.,.,TRBJ1-1,CASSFTGSADTEAFF,TGTGCCAGCAGCTTTACAGGGTCGGCGGACACTGAAGCTTTCTTT
TRBV4-3,.,TRBD1,TRBJ1-2,CASSQEWTGLYGYTF,TGCGCCAGCAGCCAAGAGTGGACAGGGCTGTATGGCTACACCTTC
TRBV4-3,few,.,TRBJ2-7,CASSQDLRDTEQYF,TGCGCCAGCAGCCAAGATCTCCGGGACACCGAGCAGTACTTC
TRBV7-6,.,TRBD1,TRBJ1-3,CASSLGQGGNTIYF,TGTGCCAGCAGCTTAGGACAGGGCGGAAACACCATATATTTT
TRBV11-2,.,TRBD2,TRBJ2-1,CASSTLSGRIHNEQFF,TGTGCCAGCAGCACCCTTAGCGGGAGGATTCACAATGAGCAGTTCTTC
TRBV29-1,.,TRBD1,TRBJ1-2,CSVEGTGADYGYTF,TGCAGCGTTGAAGGGACAGGGGCCGACTATGGCTACACCTTC
TRBV5-4,once,TRBD2,TRBJ2-6,CASSPLLAGGWPGANVLTF,TGTGCCAGCAGCCCCCTTCTAGCGGGAGGATGGCCTGGGGCCAACGTCCTGACTTTC
TRBV6-1,many,.,TRBJ2-1,CASRTLASSYNEQFF,TGTGCCAGCAGGACCCTAGCGTCGTCCTACAATGAGCAGTTCTTC
TRBV11-2,.,.,TRBJ2-3,CASSPPGGEGADTQYF,TGTGCCAGCAGCCCTCCGGGGGGCGAAGGCGCAGATACGCAGTATTTT
TRBV2,.,.,TRBJ1-1,CASSERQVRNTEAFF,TGTGCCAGCAGTGAAAGACAGGTGCGGAACACTGAAGCTTTCTTT
TRBV6-5,.,.,TRBJ1-2,CASSYRSLAGGYTF,TGTGCCAGCAGTTACCGGTCACTAGCGGGAGGCTACACCTTC
TRBV29-1,.,TRBD2,TRBJ2-3,CSAQLDSGSTDTQYF,TGCAGCGCCCAGTTGGATAGCGGGAGCACAGATACGCAGTATTTT
TRBV29-1,few,TRBD1,TRBJ2-7,CSVATGVSSYEQYF,TGCAGCGTTGCCACAGGGGTTAGCTCCTACGAGCAGTACTTC
TRBV7-9,.,TRBD2,TRBJ2-1,CASSFPTSGRYNEQFF,TGTGCCAGCAGCTTTCCTACTAGCGGGAGATACAATGAGCAGTTCTTC
TRBV7-3,.,.,TRBJ2-7,CASSIDGTLNYEQYF,TGTGCCAGCAGCATAGACGGGACACTTAACTACGAGCAGTACTTC
TRBV11-2,.,.,TRBJ1-3,CASRGQGWKAGNTIYF,TGTGCCAGCAGGGGGCAGGGATGGAAGGCTGGAAACACCATATATTTT
TRBV19,.,.,TRBJ2-2,CASSIRNLGELFF,TGTGCCAGTAGTATCAGGAATCTCGGGGAGCTGTTTTTT
TRBV7-3,.,.,TRBJ1-2,CASSPRLSPSGYTF,TGTGCCAGCAGCCCCAGGCTGTCCCCCTCTGGCTACACCTTC
TRBV5-1,.,.,TRBJ2-5,CASSRRTSGDPPETQYF,TGCGCCAGCTCTCGGCGTACCTCAGGGGACCCTCCGGAGACCCAGTACTTC
TRBV14,.,.,TRBJ2-7,CASSPTSTFYEQYF,TGTGCCAGCAGCCCGACCTCGACATTCTACGAGCAGTACTTC
TRBV18,.,.,TRBJ2-1,CASSPRRSSYNEQFF,TGTGCCAGCTCACCACGGAGAAGCTCCTACAATGAGCAGTTCTTC